The 17 T cell receptor beta chains reported below all come from one sample, sequenced in a study of cytomegalovirus exposure and HLA in healthy donors. Primers included in the PCR were 60 Vbeta and 13 Jbeta primers. Sequenced by immunoSEQ multiplex PCR; TCRdb stores in-frame clones only, minus some. The sample holds some 190,000 clones, 80% to 85% seen once. Sequenced: PBMCs. The receptor source for this set is a boy aged 2 to 10 in good health and CMV-seronegative.

In nucleotides, the CDR3 is TGTGCCAGCTCACCAATTGGATTAGCGGGGGGCCAAGAGACCCAGTACTTC. Translated: CASSPIGLAGGQETQYF. The chain carries TRBV18 and TRBJ2-5; 10 bases are shared with TRBD2. CDR3 length equals 17 residues. Germline loops: CDR1 KGHSH, CDR2 LQKENI. J gave up 1 base and V 2 bases, and 7 bases lay outside the gene matches.

The chain's CDR3 is CASSVGELHTGELFF. CDR3 DNA: TGTGCCAGCAGCGTAGGGGAGCTCCACACCGGGGAGCTGTTTTTT. This rearrangement joins TRBV9 to TRBJ2-2; D may be TRBD2 (5 bases). Germline V gene lookup returns CDR1 SGDLS and CDR2 YYNGEE. This CDR3 has 15 residues. V was trimmed by 0 bases and J by 3 bases, leaving 9 bases between them.

V and J are TRBV11-2 and TRBJ2-1; D not resolved. V dropped 4 bases and J dropped 0 bases, with 10 bases sitting between them. The CDR3 spans 15 residues. CDR1 is SGHAT, CDR2 FQNNGV, per germline. As DNA, the CDR3 is TGTGCCAGCAGCTCAAGACTTAGCTCCTACAATGAGCAGTTCTTC. Its protein is CASSSRLSSYNEQFF.

This clone was recorded a few times. The DNA of the CDR3 is TGTGCCAGCAGCTTTGGCAGGGGGCTGGTGGAAGAGACCCAGTACTTC. This sequence encodes CASSFGRGLVEETQYF. The genes are TRBV5-8 and TRBJ2-5; 8 nucleotides align to TRBD1. This CDR3 is built from 16 residues. Germline assignment: CDR1 SGHTS and CDR2 YDEGEE. J gave up 3 bases and V 2 bases, and 9 bases lay outside the gene matches.

The chain couples TRBV5-4 to TRBJ2-5; 8 bases map to TRBD2. Germline CDR1 reads SGHNT; CDR2 reads YYREEE (reference sequence). The V and J ends lost 0 bases and 8 bases, in that order; junction bases with no gene match: 12. The CDR3 runs to 16 residues. The CDR3 DNA is TGTGCCAGCAGCTTGGAATTAGCGGGGTCTCTCGGTACCCAGTACTTC. The encoded protein is CASSLELAGSLGTQYF.

This clone was recorded once. The J gene is TRBJ2-2, the V gene TRBV7-9; TRBD1 agrees at 7 bases. V shed 6 bases, J shed 6 bases, and the junction held 13 bases outside the gene matches. Germline loops: CDR1 SEHNR, CDR2 FQNEAQ (reference sequence). The CDR3 is 16 amino acids. CDR3 bases: TGTGCCAGCAGATCGACAGGGACCCGGAAGGCCGGGGAGCTGTTTTTT. It translates to CASRSTGTRKAGELFF.

A single count supports this clone. The rearrangement uses TRBV7-2 and TRBJ2-2, with 8 bases identical to TRBD1. After removal of 5 bases from V and 1 base from J, the junction contained 6 bases not matched to a gene. Germline values: CDR1 SGHTA, CDR2 FQGNSA. This CDR3 is 16 amino acids long. The DNA for the CDR3 is TGTGCCAGCAGCCCCCGGACAGGGAAGAACACCGGGGAGCTGTTTTTT. Translation: CASSPRTGKNTGELFF.

V usage is TRBV5-6 and J usage is TRBJ2-2; possible D gene TRBD2, 5 bases. V dropped 4 bases and J dropped 3 bases, with 19 bases sitting between them. Germline CDR1 and CDR2: SGHDT and YYEEEE. The CDR3 sequence is 17 residues long. CDR3 nucleotides: TGTGCCAGCAGCCGACTTCCCCGGGGAGACGACACCGGGGAGCTGTTTTTT. This codes for CASSRLPRGDDTGELFF. Full variable domain (rest looked up from reference TRBV5-6 and TRBJ2-2): DAGVTQSPTHLIKTRGQQVTLRCSPKSGHDTVSWYQQALGQGPQFIFQYYEEEERQRGNFPDRFSGHQFPNYSSELNVNALLLGDSALYLCASSRLPRGDDTGELFFGEGSRLTVL.

The chain employs TRBV19 and TRBJ1-6; TRBD1 is a possible D gene (6 bases). The CDR3 has 15 amino acids. Germline V gives CDR1 LNHDA, CDR2 SQIVND (reference sequence). V was trimmed by 3 bases and J by 7 bases, leaving 13 bases between them. For the CDR3, the DNA is TGTGCCAGTAGTATGGAAGGACAGCTCAATTCACCCCTCCACTTT. This translates into CASSMEGQLNSPLHF.

The J gene is TRBJ2-6, the V gene TRBV2; no reliable D call. The germline V and J ends were trimmed by 3 bases and 0 bases, with 9 bases remaining between them. Germline CDR1 reads SNHLY; CDR2 reads FYNNEI. This CDR3 has 16 amino acids. The CDR3 DNA is TGTGCCAGCAGTGAGCGGATTTTCTCTGGGGCCAACGTCCTGACTTTC. Protein sequence: CASSERIFSGANVLTF. The variable domain in full, completed from reference TRBV2 and TRBJ2-6, reads EPEVTQTPSHQVTQMGQEVILRCVPISNHLYFYWYRQILGQKVEFLVSFYNNEISEKSEIFDDQFSVERPDGSNFTLKIRSTKLEDSAMYFCASSERIFSGANVLTFGAGSRLTVL.

This chain links TRBV28 with TRBJ2-7; D is perhaps TRBD1 (5 bases). V dropped 6 bases and J dropped 6 bases, with 18 bases sitting between them. Germline loops: CDR1 MDHEN, CDR2 SYDVKM. The CDR3 spans 14 residues. For the CDR3, the DNA is TGTGCCAGCAGCGTGTTAGAGACAGCCTCCGAGCAGTACTTC. It specifies CASSVLETASEQYF.

Here the CDR3 reads CASGLVRERGNSYNEQFF. In nucleotides, the CDR3 is TGTGCTAGTGGTTTGGTACGGGAGCGCGGGAACTCCTACAATGAGCAGTTCTTC. This chain links TRBV12-5 with TRBJ2-1; D possibly corresponds to TRBD2 (6 bases). The V end was cut by 0 bases, the J end by 0 bases, with 15 bases between. Germline-derived CDR1 and CDR2 are LGHNT and FRNRAP. CDR3 length equals 18 residues.

This chain joins TRBV11-2 and TRBJ2-1; TRBD2 might be the D (5 bases). CDR1 is SGHAT, CDR2 FQNNGV, per germline. This CDR3 spans 14 amino acids. Trimming took 5 bases from V and 5 from J, leaving 13 bases between them. The DNA for the CDR3 is TGTGCCAGCAGCCCCATCAGCGGCCACAATGAGCAGTTCTTC. Translating it yields CASSPISGHNEQFF.

V usage is TRBV27 and J usage is TRBJ2-3, with D possibly being TRBD1 (7 bases). CDR1 and CDR2 (germline): MNHEY, SMNVEV (reference sequence). This CDR3 is built from 15 residues. Trimming removed 10 bases from V and 0 bases from J, with 17 bases in between. In DNA form, the CDR3 reads TGTGCCACCCGTCAGGGGGGTACTAGCACAGATACGCAGTATTTT. It encodes CATRQGGTSTDTQYF.

V gene TRBV11-3 combines with J gene TRBJ2-3; perhaps TRBD1 as D (5 bases). The CDR3 sequence is 13 residues long. Germline CDR1 is SGHNT and CDR2 is YENEEA. V lost 4 bases, J lost 0 bases, and 5 bases lay in between. For the CDR3, the DNA is TGTGCCAGCAGCTGGGGCAGCACAGATACGCAGTATTTT. This sequence encodes CASSWGSTDTQYF.

The J gene is TRBJ1-2, the V gene TRBV27; a weak D match, TRBD1 (6 bases). There are 17 residues in the CDR3. Germline CDR1 and CDR2: MNHEY and SMNVEV (reference sequence). Trimming shortened V by 5 bases and J by 4 bases, and 23 bases separated the two germline ends. Here the CDR3 reads CASSPLGFSGAPYGYTF. The CDR3, as DNA: TGTGCCAGCAGTCCCCTCGGCTTTTCAGGGGCGCCCTATGGCTACACCTTC.

The chain has TRBV30 and TRBJ2-5; 7 positions match TRBD1. Germline CDR1 reads GTSNPN; CDR2 reads SVGIG (reference sequence). With 0 bases clipped from V and 3 bases from J, the junction kept 4 bases outside the gene matches. This CDR3 is built from 14 residues. CDR3 coding DNA: TGTGCCTGGAGTGTACAAGGGGGCGAAGAGACCCAGTACTTC. Protein sequence: CAWSVQGGEETQYF.